The clone carrying this TCR beta chain has at least ten counts. Its antigen is unidentified. Axillary draining lymph nodes of breast cancer patients supplied the node samples. The CDR3 loop spans 14 amino acids. The V end was cut by 1 base, the J end by 4 bases, with 9 bases between. This specimen belongs to a study of breast tumors, draining lymph nodes, adjacent tissues. Findings and caveats of the study: Data only fit, rather than demonstrated, lymph node origin of most tumor T cells. Tumors had less TCR diversity than lymph nodes, more than nontumor tissue. Compared with basal-like, luminal-like tumors shared significantly more repertoire with nontumor tissue.

TCRdb recomputed calls from the multiplex PCR reads with MiXCR, one row per CDR3 protein. The sample includes some 150,000 distinct CDR3 sequences, around 22% of them seen just once. V is TRBV12-3 or TRBV12-4 and J is TRBJ2-3; D perhaps matches TRBD1 (6 bases). Sequencing input: axillary lymph node tissue. This clonotype was obtained from a female donor with breast cancer. Some clones in this sample may be carry-over from other donors' samples. The chain's CDR3 is CASSLGPGADTQYF. CDR3 nucleotide sequence: TGTGCCAGCAGTTTAGGTCCAGGGGCAGATACGCAGTATTTT.